This TCR beta chain was sequenced for a study of T cell changes during pregnancy in multiple sclerosis. The method was immunoSEQ multiplex PCR; TCRdb's version includes in-frame clones alone and lacks a portion of them. This table has 35,000 to 45,000 clones, more than 85% appearing once. This TCR was recovered from a female donor with multiple sclerosis, enrolled in a pregnancy study. The sequences come from CD8+ T cells from peripheral blood mononuclear cells, collected in the third trimester of pregnancy.

CDR3: CATRTGENTGELFF. DNA for the CDR3: TGTGCCACCCGGACAGGGGAGAACACCGGGGAGCTGTTTTTT. The rearrangement links TRBV19 to TRBJ2-2, with 9 positions matching TRBD1. The CDR3 spans 14 residues. Germline V gene lookup returns CDR1 LNHDA and CDR2 SQIVND (reference sequence). J lost 1 base, V lost 10 bases, and 4 bases had no gene match.